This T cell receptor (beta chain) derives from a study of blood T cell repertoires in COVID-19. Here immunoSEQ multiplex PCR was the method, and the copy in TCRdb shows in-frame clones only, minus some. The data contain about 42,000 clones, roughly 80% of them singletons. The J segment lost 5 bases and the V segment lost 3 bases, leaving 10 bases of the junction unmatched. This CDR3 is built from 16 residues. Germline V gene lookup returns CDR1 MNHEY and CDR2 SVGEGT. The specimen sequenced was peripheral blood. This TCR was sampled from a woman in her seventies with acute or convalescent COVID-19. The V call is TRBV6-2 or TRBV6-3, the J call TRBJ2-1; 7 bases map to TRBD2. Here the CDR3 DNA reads TGTGCCAGCAGTTATAGAGGGAGGGTCGACAACAATGAGCAGTTCTTC. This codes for CASSYRGRVDNNEQFF.